Following are 17 T cell receptor beta chains from one sample sequenced in a study of shared clonotypes between healthy human individuals. The data were produced by immunoSEQ multiplex PCR, yet TCRdb's version contains in-frame clones alone and is incomplete. The sample lists some 490,000 clones, around 80% seen once, with around 12% in the top ten. The sequenced sample was PBMCs. These receptors originate from a woman in her forties in good health. Some clones in this sample may be carry-over from other donors' samples.

The rearrangement joins TRBV7-3 to TRBJ1-1, with D perhaps TRBD1 (5 bases). CDR1 is SGHTA, CDR2 FQGTGA, per germline. V lost 5 bases and J 0 bases, leaving 7 bases between the germline ends. The CDR3 is made up of 13 amino acids. The CDR3 here is CASSGGVNTEAFF. The CDR3 DNA is TGTGCCAGCAGCGGGGGAGTGAACACTGAAGCTTTCTTT.

The CDR3 protein is CASRLAGGTGELFF. In DNA form, the CDR3 reads TGCGCCAGCAGACTAGCGGGAGGAACCGGGGAGCTGTTTTTT. V is TRBV5-1 and J is TRBJ2-2, with 12 bases matching TRBD2. Per the germline V gene, CDR1 is SGHRS and CDR2 is YFSETQ. Unmatched junction bases numbered 1, after V lost 5 bases and J lost 5 bases. The CDR3 extends over 14 amino acids.

This chain uses TRBV10-1 with TRBJ1-1; TRBD1 might be the D (5 bases). Trimming left V 3 bases short and J 0 bases short, with 8 bases between. The CDR3 is made up of 14 amino acids. From germline, CDR1 is WNHNN and CDR2 SYGVQD (reference sequence). CDR3 protein: CASSDGAVNTEAFF. The CDR3 DNA reads TGCGCCAGCAGTGACGGGGCGGTGAACACTGAAGCTTTCTTT.

V is TRBV19 and J is TRBJ2-1; either TRBD1 or TRBD2 may fit D (5 bases each). The V end lost 10 bases, the J end lost 2 bases, and 27 bases lay between the germline ends. The CDR3 contains 18 residues. In germline, CDR1 is LNHDA, CDR2 SQIVND (reference sequence). The CDR3 sequence is CATGTRRQAGKTYNEQFF. The CDR3 bases are TGTGCCACTGGGACGCGGCGCCAAGCTGGGAAGACCTACAATGAGCAGTTCTTC.

V and J are TRBV29-1 and TRBJ2-7, with 9 bases identical to TRBD2. J gave up 3 bases and V 6 bases, and 3 bases lay outside the gene matches. Germline lookup yields CDR1 SQVTM and CDR2 ANQGSEA. This CDR3 spans 12 amino acids. The CDR3 loop reads CSVREGGYEQYF. Here the CDR3 DNA reads TGCAGCGTGCGGGAGGGGGGCTACGAGCAGTACTTC.

The V gene is TRBV4-3, the J gene TRBJ1-2; 8 bases are shared with TRBD1. This CDR3 spans 13 amino acids. Germline CDR1 is LGHNA and CDR2 is YSLEER. V gave up 6 bases and J gave up 6 bases; unmatched junction bases: 6. For the CDR3, the DNA is TGCGCCAGCAGTCCCGACAGGGGCGATGGCTACACCTTC. Its protein is CASSPDRGDGYTF.

This clone has a single count. The chain joins TRBV6-1 to TRBJ2-3, with TRBD1 identical over 7 bases. Per the germline V gene, CDR1 is MNHNS and CDR2 is SASEGT. The junction had 4 bases not matched to a gene; V was cut back by 8 bases and J by 2 bases. The length of the CDR3 is 13 residues. The CDR3 spells CASGDSATDTQYF. The CDR3 DNA follows: TGTGCCAGCGGGGACAGTGCCACAGATACGCAGTATTTT.

Comments on this clone: A read error likely explains this, since a far larger clone differs by one base. This same CDR3 is encoded by further DNA sequences in the sample. This chain uses TRBV20-1 with TRBJ1-1; no firm D call. The germline CDR1 and CDR2 sequences are DFQATT and SNEGSKA (reference sequence). V gave up 3 bases and J gave up 1 base, with 3 bases separating them. The CDR3 runs to 11 residues. CDR3 nucleotides: TGCAGTGCTAGTCAGAACACTGAAGCTTTCTTT. Its translation: CSASQNTEAFF.

This rearrangement joins TRBV28 to TRBJ2-5; 7 bases map to TRBD2. The J call could be wrong; TRBJ2-7 is a better fit for the DNA end. Germline values: CDR1 MDHEN, CDR2 SYDVKM. This CDR3 region has 15 residues. The CDR3 loop reads CASRPTSAYSYEQYF. The CDR3 region has the DNA TGTGCCAGCAGACCTACTAGCGCCTACTCCTACGAGCAGTACTTC.

The chain has TRBV5-1 and TRBJ2-5, with unresolved D. This CDR3 is built from 14 residues. V was cut by 1 base and J by 3 bases, with 10 bases left in between. Looked up from germline, CDR1 is SGHRS and CDR2 is YFSETQ. The CDR3: CASSLSFFKETQYF. The DNA for the CDR3 is TGCGCCAGCAGCTTGAGTTTCTTTAAAGAGACCCAGTACTTC.

The V gene is TRBV28, the J gene TRBJ2-2, with 8 positions matching TRBD2. The germline CDR1 and CDR2 sequences are MDHEN and SYDVKM. The CDR3 has 18 amino acids. The J segment lost 6 bases and the V segment lost 6 bases, leaving 18 bases of the junction unmatched. CDR3 in amino acids: CASSPPQGSGRISGELFF. The CDR3 region has the DNA TGTGCCAGCAGCCCTCCCCAAGGGAGCGGGAGAATCTCCGGGGAGCTGTTTTTT.

The genes are TRBV7-9 and TRBJ1-2, with 7 bases fitting TRBD1. CDR1 is SEHNR, CDR2 FQNEAQ, per germline (reference sequence). This CDR3 spans 13 amino acids. V shed 1 base and J 4 bases; nucleotides not matched to a gene: 0. CDR3 nucleotides: TGTGCCAGCAGCTTAGGGGACAGCTATGGCTACACCTTC. Translating it yields CASSLGDSYGYTF. Complete variable domain (other parts from reference TRBV7-9 and TRBJ1-2): DTGVSQNPRHKITKRGQNVTFRCDPISEHNRLYWYRQTLGQGPEFLTYFQNEAQLEKSRLLSDRFSAERPKGSFSTLEIQRTEQGDSAMYLCASSLGDSYGYTFGSGTRLTVV.

This clone was counted ten times or more. The chain links TRBV29-1 to TRBJ2-3; a possible D gene is TRBD1 (6 bases). The CDR3 sequence is 13 residues long. The V end lost 7 bases, the J end lost 2 bases, and 13 bases lay between the germline ends. Germline lookup yields CDR1 SQVTM and CDR2 ANQGSEA. CDR3 nucleotide sequence: TGCAGCGCCACCGGGACAAACACAGATACGCAGTATTTT. Protein product: CSATGTNTDTQYF.

As regards this clone: This sample also contains other DNA sequences that code for the same CDR3. This chain connects TRBV11-2 to TRBJ2-7; D perhaps matches TRBD2 (6 bases). Trimming took 5 bases from V and 3 from J, leaving 14 bases between them. Germline CDR1 and CDR2: SGHAT and FQNNGV. This CDR3 contains 14 residues. The CDR3 spells CASSPGLASYEQYF. The CDR3 coding sequence is TGTGCCAGCAGCCCGGGACTGGCGAGCTACGAGCAGTACTTC.

This rearrangement joins TRBV28 to TRBJ2-2; perhaps TRBD1 as D (6 bases). The length of the CDR3 is 16 residues. Trimming shortened V by 1 base and J by 1 base, and 10 bases separated the two germline ends. Germline V gene sequence: CDR1 MDHEN, CDR2 SYDVKM. Here the CDR3 DNA reads TGTGCCAGCAGTTTATTCGGCAGGGGGAACACCGGGGAGCTGTTTTTT. Protein product: CASSLFGRGNTGELFF.

V gene TRBV18 combines with J gene TRBJ2-6; TRBD1 might be the D (5 bases). Germline CDR1 KGHSH, CDR2 LQKENI. The CDR3 spans 16 residues. V gave up 5 bases and J gave up 0 bases, with 11 bases separating them. In DNA, the CDR3 is TGTGCCAGCTCAACTTCAGGGAACTCTGGGGCCAACGTCCTGACTTTC. Its protein product is CASSTSGNSGANVLTF.

The chain combines TRBV2 with TRBJ2-3, with TRBD2 matching 12 bases. Trimming removed 6 bases from V and 5 bases from J; junction bases left unmatched: 3. Germline V gene sequence: CDR1 SNHLY, CDR2 FYNNEI. The CDR3 sequence is 14 residues long. CDR3 sequence reads: CASRLAGGGDTQYF. CDR3 nucleotides: TGTGCCAGCAGACTAGCGGGAGGAGGAGATACGCAGTATTTT.